The 12 T cell receptor beta chains presented below share a single source sample, sequenced in a study of cytomegalovirus exposure and HLA in healthy donors. This PCR relied on a set of 60 Vbeta primers and 13 Jbeta primers. TCRdb's table, derived via immunoSEQ multiplex PCR, lists solely in-frame clones and lacks some. The data hold some 110,000 clones, with around 69% observed a single time. Sequences were obtained from PBMCs. The receptors derive from a woman in her thirties or forties in good health and CMV-seropositive.

This chain links TRBV6-1 with TRBJ2-7; TRBD1 might be the D (5 bases). The germline V gene encodes CDR1 MNHNS and CDR2 SASEGT. V was cut by 1 base and J by 3 bases, with 19 bases left in between. The CDR3 covers 17 residues. The CDR3 DNA sequence: TGTGCCAGCAGTGAAGATCCAGGTGGGGCACTCTTCTACGAGCAGTACTTC. It codes for CASSEDPGGALFYEQYF.

This clone was seen just once. This chain connects TRBV29-1 to TRBJ1-2; weak D call: TRBD1 (6 bases). Germline CDR1 SQVTM, CDR2 ANQGSEA. The CDR3 is made up of 12 amino acids. The ends were cut back, 4 bases at V and 3 bases at J, with 9 bases in the middle. The CDR3 nucleotides are TGCAGCGTTGCTGCAGGGGACTATGGCTACACCTTC. Encoded protein: CSVAAGDYGYTF.

This clone was recorded only once. The chain uses TRBV4-2 and TRBJ2-2; TRBD2 matches at 14 bases. CDR1 and CDR2 from the germline V gene are LGHNA and YNFKEQ. The CDR3 loop spans 18 amino acids. Unmatched junction bases numbered 10, after V lost 3 bases and J lost 7 bases. The CDR3 nucleotides read TGTGCCAGCAGCCAGGATCCGACTAGCGGGGGGGCTAACGGGGAGCTGTTTTTT. The encoded protein is CASSQDPTSGGANGELFF.

As regards this clone: A junction end diverges from the germline sequence, so it may reflect a read error. DNA for the CDR3: TGTGCCAGCAGCTCCGGGACAGTGCCGTCTGCGGCCAACGTCCTGACTTTC. Translation: CASSSGTVPSAANVLTF. The genes are TRBV11-2 and TRBJ2-6, with 7 bases lining up with TRBD1. Germline lookup yields CDR1 SGHAT and CDR2 FQNNGV. The CDR3 extends over 17 amino acids.

The chain is built from TRBV7-9 and TRBJ2-5; 12 bases are a match to TRBD2. In germline, CDR1 is SEHNR, CDR2 FQNEAQ (reference sequence). The length of the CDR3 is 19 residues. J lost 5 bases, V lost 7 bases, and 20 bases had no gene match. The CDR3 spells CASTYGQGGLAGGPETQYF. Here the CDR3 DNA reads TGTGCCAGCACCTACGGACAGGGAGGGCTAGCGGGAGGGCCGGAGACCCAGTACTTC.

V and J are TRBV5-5 and TRBJ2-3, with a possible D match to TRBD2 (5 bases). The V and J ends lost 0 bases and 3 bases respectively, with 14 bases between them. The CDR3 contains 16 residues. Germline V lookup: CDR1 SGHKS, CDR2 YYEKEE (reference sequence). The DNA of the CDR3 is TGTGCCAGCAGCTTGGAAGGCGGGCCCGTTACAGATACGCAGTATTTT. Translation gives CASSLEGGPVTDTQYF.

The gene calls are TRBV10-2 and TRBJ2-7; a possible D gene is TRBD2 (5 bases). The CDR3 has 11 amino acids. Germline-derived CDR1 and CDR2 are WSHSY and SAAADI. Trimming left V 6 bases short and J 6 bases short, with 9 bases between. This CDR3 is CASSDYGEQYF. The CDR3 nucleotides are TGCGCCAGCAGCGACTACGGCGAGCAGTACTTC.

The V and J genes are TRBV27 and TRBJ1-2, with D maybe TRBD1 (6 bases). The length of the CDR3 is 15 residues. The germline CDR1 and CDR2 sequences are MNHEY and SMNVEV (reference sequence). The ends were cut back, 6 bases at V and 7 bases at J, with 21 bases in the middle. This CDR3 is CASRLKVSGEGGYTF. Written as DNA, the CDR3 is TGTGCCAGCAGGTTGAAAGTTTCAGGGGAGGGTGGCTACACCTTC.

This chain uses TRBV6-5 with TRBJ1-1; the match to TRBD1 covers 8 bases. CDR1 is MNHEY and CDR2 is SVGAGI in the germline V gene. The V gene end was trimmed by 6 bases and the J gene end by 3 bases; junction bases not matched to a gene: 9. The CDR3 consists of 15 residues. CDR3 DNA: TGTGCCAGCAGGTCCACAGGGGGAGTGGACACTGAAGCTTTCTTT. Translated, it gives CASRSTGGVDTEAFF.

This sequence joins TRBV7-9 and TRBJ2-3, with D possibly matching TRBD2 (6 bases). The germline CDR1 and CDR2 sequences are SEHNR and FQNEAQ (reference sequence). The CDR3 sequence is 13 residues long. V lost 6 bases, J lost 3 bases, and 10 bases lay in between. Written as DNA, the CDR3 is TGTGCCAGCAGGAGGGCGGGGACAGATACGCAGTATTTT. This codes for CASRRAGTDTQYF.

In its sample, this clone was seen a few times. The chain recombines TRBV19 with TRBJ1-5; D might be TRBD1 (6 bases). The CDR3 has 15 residues. CDR1 LNHDA and CDR2 SQIVND come from the germline V gene (reference sequence). Trimming left V 4 bases short and J 9 bases short, with 19 bases between. This CDR3 is CASSRGGEGNSPQHF. DNA for the CDR3: TGTGCCAGTAGTAGAGGGGGGGAGGGGAATTCGCCCCAGCATTTT. Supplemented by reference TRBV19 and TRBJ1-5, the full variable domain reads DGGITQSPKYLFRKEGQNVTLSCEQNLNHDAMYWYRQDPGQGLRLIYYSQIVNDFQKGDIAEGYSVSREKKESFPLTVTSAQKNPTAFYLCASSRGGEGNSPQHFGDGTRLSIL.

CDR3 DNA sequence: TGTGCCAGCAGGGATCTAGGGGTAGATACGCAGTATTTT. This codes for CASRDLGVDTQYF. This chain uses TRBV6-6 with TRBJ2-3, with a tentative D call TRBD1 (5 bases). The V gene lost 6 bases and the J gene lost 5 bases, with 12 bases spanning the gap. The germline gives CDR1 MNHNY, CDR2 SVGAGI (reference sequence). The CDR3 runs to 13 residues.